This T cell receptor beta chain was recovered during a study of T cells in tuberculosis. At the level of the study: Sequenced TCRs come from CD1B-GMM tetramer-binding T cells.

This clone was observed a single time. No antigen is known for it. CDR1 and CDR2 (germline): SGHRS, YFSETQ. The V and J ends lost 0 bases and 4 bases respectively, with 5 bases between them. The CDR3 length is 13 residues. Measured with immunoSEQ multiplex PCR; TCRdb has only the in-frame clones, and not every one. This table holds about 20,000 clones, approximately 90% found once. The study, taken as a whole, reports: GEM motif frequencies gave 60% to 70% accuracy; the GMM repertoire gave approximately 90%. The TCR-beta difference was not significant; alpha differences partly reflected length. Active tuberculosis alpha repertoires lay closer to GMM-specific TCRs than controls'.

The TCR originated in a donor between 10 and 35 years old with latent tuberculosis or without tuberculosis infection. The sequencing input was PBMCs. This rearrangement joins TRBV5-1 to TRBJ1-5; no definite D call. CDR3 nucleotide sequence: TGCGCCAGCAGCTTGGGTGAGAATCAGCCCCAGCATTTT. Translated: CASSLGENQPQHF.